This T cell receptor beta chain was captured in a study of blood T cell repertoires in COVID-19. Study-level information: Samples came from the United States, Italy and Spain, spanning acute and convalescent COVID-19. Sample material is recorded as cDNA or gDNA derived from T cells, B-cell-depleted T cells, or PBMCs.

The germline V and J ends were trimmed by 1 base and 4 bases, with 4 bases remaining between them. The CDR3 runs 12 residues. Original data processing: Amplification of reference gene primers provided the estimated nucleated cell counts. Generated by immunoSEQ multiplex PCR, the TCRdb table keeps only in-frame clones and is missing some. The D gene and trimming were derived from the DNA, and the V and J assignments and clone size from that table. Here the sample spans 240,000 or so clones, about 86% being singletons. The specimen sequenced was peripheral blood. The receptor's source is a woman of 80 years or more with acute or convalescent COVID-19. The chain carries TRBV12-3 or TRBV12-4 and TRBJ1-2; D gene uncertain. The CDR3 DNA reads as TGTGCCAGCAGTTTAGACAGCTATGGCTACACCTTC. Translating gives CASSLDSYGYTF.